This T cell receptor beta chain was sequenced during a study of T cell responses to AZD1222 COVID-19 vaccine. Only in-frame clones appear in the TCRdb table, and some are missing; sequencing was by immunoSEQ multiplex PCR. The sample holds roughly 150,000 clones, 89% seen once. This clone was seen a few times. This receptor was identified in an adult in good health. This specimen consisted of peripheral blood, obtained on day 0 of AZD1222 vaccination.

The CDR3 loop reads CASSLQHGNQPQHF. As DNA, the CDR3 is TGTGCCAGCAGCTTACAGCATGGCAATCAGCCCCAGCATTTT. This chain links TRBV5-6 with TRBJ1-5; D not resolved. CDR1 is SGHDT, CDR2 YYEEEE, per germline. This CDR3 spans 14 amino acids. V lost 2 bases and J 2 bases, leaving 8 bases between the germline ends.